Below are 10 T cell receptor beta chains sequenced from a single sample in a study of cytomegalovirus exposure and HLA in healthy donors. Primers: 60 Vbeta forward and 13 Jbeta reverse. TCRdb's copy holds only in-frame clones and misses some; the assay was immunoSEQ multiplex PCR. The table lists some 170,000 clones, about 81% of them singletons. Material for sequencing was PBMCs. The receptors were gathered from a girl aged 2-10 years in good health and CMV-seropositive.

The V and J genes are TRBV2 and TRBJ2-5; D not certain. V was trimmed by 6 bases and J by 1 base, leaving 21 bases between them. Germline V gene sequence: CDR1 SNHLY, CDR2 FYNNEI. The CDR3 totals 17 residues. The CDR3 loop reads CASRYGRRVVGQETQYF. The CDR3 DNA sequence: TGTGCCAGCAGATACGGCCGACGGGTCGTCGGCCAAGAGACCCAGTACTTC.

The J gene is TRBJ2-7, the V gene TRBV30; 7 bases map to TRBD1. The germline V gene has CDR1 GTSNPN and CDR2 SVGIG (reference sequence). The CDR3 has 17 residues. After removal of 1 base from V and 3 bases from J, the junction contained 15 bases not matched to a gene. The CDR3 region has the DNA TGTGCCTGGAGTGCCCTGGATTTCCCGGGACAGCGCTACGAGCAGTACTTC. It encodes CAWSALDFPGQRYEQYF. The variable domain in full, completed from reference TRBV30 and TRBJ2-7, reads SQTIHQWPATLVQPVGSPLSLECTVEGTSNPNLYWYRQAAGRGLQLLFYSVGIGQISSEVPQNLSASRPQDRQFILSSKKLLLSDSGFYLCAWSALDFPGQRYEQYFGPGTRLTVT.

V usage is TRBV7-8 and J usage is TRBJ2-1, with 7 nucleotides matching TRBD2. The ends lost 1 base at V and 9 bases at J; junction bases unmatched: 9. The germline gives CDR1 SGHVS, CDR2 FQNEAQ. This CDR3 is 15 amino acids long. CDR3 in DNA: TGTGCCAGCAGCTTAGTTTTATGGGAGGGGCTTGAGCAGTTCTTC. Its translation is CASSLVLWEGLEQFF.

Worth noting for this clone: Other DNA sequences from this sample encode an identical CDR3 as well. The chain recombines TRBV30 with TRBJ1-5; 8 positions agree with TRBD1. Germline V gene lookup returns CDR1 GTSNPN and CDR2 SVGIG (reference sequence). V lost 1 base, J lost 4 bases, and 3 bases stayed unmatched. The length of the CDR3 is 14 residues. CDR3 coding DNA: TGTGCCTGGAGTGGAGGACAGGGAAATCAGCCCCAGCATTTT. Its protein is CAWSGGQGNQPQHF.

The CDR3: CASSLYSGVYNEQFF. DNA of the CDR3: TGTGCCAGCAGTTTATACAGCGGGGTTTACAATGAGCAGTTCTTC. This rearrangement joins TRBV27 to TRBJ2-1; 7 nucleotides agree with TRBD2. The CDR3 sequence is 15 residues long. Trimming took 1 base from V and 4 from J; bases not matched to a gene: 4. The germline CDR1 and CDR2 sequences are MNHEY and SMNVEV (reference sequence).

CDR3 protein: CASSPSGEETQYF. CDR3 DNA: TGCGCCAGCAGTCCTAGCGGCGAAGAGACCCAGTACTTC. The chain recombines TRBV5-1 with TRBJ2-5; TRBD2 aligns across 7 bases. This CDR3 is 13 amino acids long. The germline gives CDR1 SGHRS, CDR2 YFSETQ. J lost 3 bases, V lost 5 bases, and 4 bases had no gene match.

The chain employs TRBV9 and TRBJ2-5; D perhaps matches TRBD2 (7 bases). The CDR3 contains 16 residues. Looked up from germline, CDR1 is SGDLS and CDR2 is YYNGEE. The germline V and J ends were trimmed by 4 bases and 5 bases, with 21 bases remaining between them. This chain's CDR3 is CASSQGSGGLGETQYF. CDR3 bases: TGTGCCAGCAGCCAAGGTTCGGGGGGCCTAGGGGAGACCCAGTACTTC.

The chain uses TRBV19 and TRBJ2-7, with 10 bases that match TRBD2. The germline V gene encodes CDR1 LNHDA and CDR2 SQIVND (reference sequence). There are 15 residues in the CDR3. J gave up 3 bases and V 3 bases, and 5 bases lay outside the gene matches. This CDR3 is CASSILAGVNYEQYF. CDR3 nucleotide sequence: TGTGCCAGTAGTATCCTAGCGGGAGTGAACTACGAGCAGTACTTC.

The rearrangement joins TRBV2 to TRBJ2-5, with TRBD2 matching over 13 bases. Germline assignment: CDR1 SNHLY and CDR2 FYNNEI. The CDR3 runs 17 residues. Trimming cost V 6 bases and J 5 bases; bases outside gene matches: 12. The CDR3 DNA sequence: TGTGCCAGCAGGGCCTCACTAGCGGGAGGGCCGATGGAGACCCAGTACTTC. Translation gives CASRASLAGGPMETQYF.

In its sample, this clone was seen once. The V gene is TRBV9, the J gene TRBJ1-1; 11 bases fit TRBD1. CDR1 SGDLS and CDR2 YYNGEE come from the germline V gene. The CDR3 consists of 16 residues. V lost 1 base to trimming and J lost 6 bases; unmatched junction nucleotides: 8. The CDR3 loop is CASSVSWTGGIAEAFF. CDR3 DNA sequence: TGTGCCAGCAGCGTATCTTGGACAGGGGGCATCGCTGAAGCTTTCTTT.